This T cell receptor beta chain was profiled in a study of CD8 T cells in Susac syndrome. The RNA, about 0.5 to 1 ug, was put through reverse transcription using random hexamers. The CDR3 of TCR beta was amplified by immunoSEQ multiplex PCR across 54 Vbeta and 13 Jbeta. One entry per CDR3 protein results from TCRdb running MiXCR on the immunoSEQ multiplex PCR reads. The sample consists of 180,000 or so distinct CDR3 sequences, about 95% of them appearing once. Of note for this clonotype: Its antigen is as yet unknown.

V was clipped by 3 bases and J by 4 bases, with 15 bases between them. Germline values: CDR1 KGHSH, CDR2 LQKENI. This CDR3 comprises 15 residues. General study findings and limits: Only a relatively small number of individuals were included in the TCR sequencing and HLA analysis.

Controls were age- and sex-matched healthy donors. CD8+ and CD4+ T cells were negatively isolated; TEMRA cells were FACS-enriched. This clonotype originated in a human donor in good health. The genes are TRBV18 and TRBJ1-1; D possibly corresponds to TRBD1 (5 bases). The sequenced sample was CD4+ T cells from PBMCs. The CDR3 protein is CASSPGTLDVTEAFF. The CDR3 DNA reads TGTGCCAGCTCACCGGGGACTCTGGACGTCACTGAAGCTTTCTTT.